Given below is one TCR beta chain in context. The sample comes from a study of shared clonotypes between healthy human individuals. Germline V gives CDR1 MNHEY, CDR2 SVGAGI. The CDR3 runs 11 residues. Trimming pared 7 bases from V and 0 bases from J, leaving 1 base between. The repertoire was sequenced with immunoSEQ multiplex PCR; TCRdb's copy has only in-frame clones and lacks some. Altogether about 300,000 clones are present, roughly 70% being singletons, with the ten largest covering 10%. This receptor was obtained from a man aged 25-40 years in good health. The V and J genes are TRBV6-5 and TRBJ1-3; D is undetermined. The specimen sequenced was memory CD4+ T cells sorted from blood. Subset here: CD45RA-negative fraction. The CDR3 DNA is TGTGCCAGCACCTCTGGAAACACCATATATTTT. Its protein product is CASTSGNTIYF.